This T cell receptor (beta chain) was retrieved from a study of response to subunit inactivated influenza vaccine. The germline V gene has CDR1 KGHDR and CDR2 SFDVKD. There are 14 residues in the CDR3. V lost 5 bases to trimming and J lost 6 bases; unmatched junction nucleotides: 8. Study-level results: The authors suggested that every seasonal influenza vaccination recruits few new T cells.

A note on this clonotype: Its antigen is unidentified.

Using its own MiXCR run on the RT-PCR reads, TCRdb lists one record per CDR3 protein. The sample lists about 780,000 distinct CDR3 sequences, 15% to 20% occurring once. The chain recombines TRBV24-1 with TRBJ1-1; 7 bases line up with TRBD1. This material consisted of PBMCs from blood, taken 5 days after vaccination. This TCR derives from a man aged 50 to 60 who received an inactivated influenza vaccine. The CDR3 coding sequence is TGTGCCACCAGTGCCCCAGACAGGGCGTCTGAAGCTTTCTTT. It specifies CATSAPDRASEAFF.